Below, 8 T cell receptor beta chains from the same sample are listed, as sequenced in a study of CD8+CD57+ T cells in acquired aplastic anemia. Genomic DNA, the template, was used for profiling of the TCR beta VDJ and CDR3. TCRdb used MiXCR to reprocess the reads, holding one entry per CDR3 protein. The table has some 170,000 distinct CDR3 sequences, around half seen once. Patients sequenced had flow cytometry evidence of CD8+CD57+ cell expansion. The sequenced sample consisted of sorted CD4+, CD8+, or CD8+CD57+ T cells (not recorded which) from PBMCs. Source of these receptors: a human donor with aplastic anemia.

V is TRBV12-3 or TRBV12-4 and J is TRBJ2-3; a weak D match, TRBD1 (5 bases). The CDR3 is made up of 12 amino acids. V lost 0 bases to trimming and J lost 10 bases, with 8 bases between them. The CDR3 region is CASSLAGVSQYF. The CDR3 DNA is TGTGCCAGCAGTTTAGCAGGGGTATCGCAGTATTTT.

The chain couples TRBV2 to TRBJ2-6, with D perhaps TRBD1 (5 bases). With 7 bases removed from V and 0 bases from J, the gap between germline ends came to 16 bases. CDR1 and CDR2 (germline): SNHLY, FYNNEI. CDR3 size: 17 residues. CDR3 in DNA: TGTGCCAGCACTGGACAAGGGGAAAACTCTGGGGCCAACGTCCTGACTTTC. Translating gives CASTGQGENSGANVLTF.

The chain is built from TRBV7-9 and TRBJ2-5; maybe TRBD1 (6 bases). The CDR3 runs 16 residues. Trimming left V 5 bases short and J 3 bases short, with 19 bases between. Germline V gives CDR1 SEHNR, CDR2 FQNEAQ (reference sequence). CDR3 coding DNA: TGTGCCAGCAGCCATTCGATGGGGGCGCGGAAAGAGACCCAGTACTTC. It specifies CASSHSMGARKETQYF.

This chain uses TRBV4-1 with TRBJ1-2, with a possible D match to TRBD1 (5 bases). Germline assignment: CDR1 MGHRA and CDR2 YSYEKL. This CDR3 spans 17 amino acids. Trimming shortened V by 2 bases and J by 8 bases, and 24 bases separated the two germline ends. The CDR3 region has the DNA TGCGCCAGCAGCCAATGGTTAATGGGACTCACATTCGGGGGCTACACCTTC. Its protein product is CASSQWLMGLTFGGYTF.

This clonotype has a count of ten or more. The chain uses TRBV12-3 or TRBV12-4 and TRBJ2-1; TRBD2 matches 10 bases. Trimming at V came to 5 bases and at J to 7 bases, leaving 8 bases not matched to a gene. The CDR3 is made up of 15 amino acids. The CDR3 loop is CASSPFSGGVNEQFF. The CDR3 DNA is TGTGCCAGCAGTCCCTTCAGCGGGGGGGTGAATGAGCAGTTCTTC.

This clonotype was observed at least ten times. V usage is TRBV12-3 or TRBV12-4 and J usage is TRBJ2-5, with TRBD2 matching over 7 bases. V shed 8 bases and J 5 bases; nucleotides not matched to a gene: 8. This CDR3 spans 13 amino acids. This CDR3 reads CASGLWGGETQYF. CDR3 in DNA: TGTGCCAGCGGACTTTGGGGGGGTGAGACCCAGTACTTC.

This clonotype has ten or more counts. Written as DNA, the CDR3 is TGTGCCATCAGTGAGGGGCGGGGGCAAGCCTACGAGCAGTACTTC. Amino acids: CAISEGRGQAYEQYF. The chain is built from TRBV10-3 and TRBJ2-7; weak D call: TRBD2 (7 bases). Per the germline V gene, CDR1 is ENHRY and CDR2 is SYGVKD. V was clipped by 2 bases and J by 2 bases, with 13 bases between them. The CDR3 sequence is 15 residues long.

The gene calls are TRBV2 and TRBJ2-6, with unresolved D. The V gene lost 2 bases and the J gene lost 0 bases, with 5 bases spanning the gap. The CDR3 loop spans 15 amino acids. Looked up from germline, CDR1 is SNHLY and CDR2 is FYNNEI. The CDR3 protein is CASSEIPSGANVLTF. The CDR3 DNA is TGTGCCAGCAGTGAAATTCCCTCTGGGGCCAACGTCCTGACTTTC.